This T cell receptor beta chain originates from a study of blood T cell repertoires in COVID-19. At the level of the study: PBMCs, B-cell-depleted T cells, or T cells were the source of the cDNA or gDNA that made up the material.

The protocol was immunoSEQ multiplex PCR, while the TCRdb copy is restricted to in-frame clones and leaves out a portion. The sample yields over 200,000 clones, under 90% seen once. This clone has just one count. Residents of 20 to 25 US areas, aged roughly 18 to 89 years, made up the participants. Material: PBMCs or T cells enriched from blood (not recorded which). The sequence came from a man aged 18 to 30 who had recovered from COVID-19.

CDR3: CSVERGRTDTQYF. CDR3 DNA sequence: TGCAGCGTTGAAAGGGGTCGGACAGATACGCAGTATTTT. The chain uses TRBV29-1 and TRBJ2-3; TRBD1 might be the D (5 bases). This CDR3 comprises 13 residues. The ends were cut back, 2 bases at V and 3 bases at J, with 9 bases in the middle. The V gene's germline CDR1 is SQVTM and CDR2 ANQGSEA.